This T cell receptor (beta chain) was profiled in a study of control samples from healthy donors and cancer patients. Repertoires were generated with immunoSEQ multiplex PCR, while TCRdb's copy carries only in-frame clones and drops some. The sample shows 65,000 to 85,000 clones, more than 70% of them seen only once. CDR1 and CDR2 (germline): LNHDA, SQIVND (reference sequence). The CDR3 sequence is 13 residues long. With V trimmed by 7 bases and J by 7 bases, 6 bases remained unmatched. The source is a woman aged 45 to 65 with head and neck cancer. The sequenced material came from PBMCs. The chain recombines TRBV19 with TRBJ2-1, with TRBD2 identical over 8 bases. CDR3 in amino acids: CASKAVAGNEQFF. The CDR3 bases are TGTGCCAGTAAGGCGGTAGCGGGGAATGAGCAGTTCTTC.